What follows describes a single T cell receptor beta chain. The antigen it binds to is not known. Qualities for individual bases were not recorded, and no much larger clone is one base off. The source of the sample is a study of T cell responses to AZD1222 COVID-19 vaccine (dated by TCRdb to the early 2020s). Notes on the research overall: A total of more than 230 trial participants underwent TCR sequencing, of whom about 210 had received two doses of AZD1222 and about 26 had received two doses of the MenACWY control vaccine. Enrollment into the trials was organized by age into subgroups of 18-55, 56-69 and 70-plus years, and those subgroups contained approximately 150, 30 and 60 TCR-sequenced participants, respectively. The paper's findings and limits, for the study overall: Participants were mostly white British and included more females than males, and it was suggested by the authors that clonal diversity may have been underestimated. In the small 56-69-year group, the increase in depth fell short of significance, most likely because of low power. Conclusions about previously exposed vaccinees are limited, since just a handful of AZD1222 recipients were seropositive for SARS-CoV-2 at baseline. Epitopes outside the regions mutated in the B.1.351 and B.1.1.7 variants were reportedly recognized by nearly half of the unique spike-specific TCRs. After two AZD1222 doses, both the breadth and the depth of spike-specific TCRs were significantly higher than at day 0 and than in MenACWY recipients. Because no samples from the day 14 peak response were available, repertoires could be characterized only after the peak T cell response. The vaccine-associated CD4 TCRs covered the entire spike protein, and the dominant responses fell in regions 160-218 and 743-854.

The CDR3 regions of human TCRbeta chains were analyzed by immunosequencing. In the original analysis: Repertoire TCRs were checked for matches against a reference library of SARS-CoV-2-specific TCRs that had been generated using the MIRA antigen-specificity platform. Breadth meant the fraction of unique TCRs that were SARS-CoV-2-associated, whereas depth meant the fraction of total T cells that were SARS-CoV-2-associated. Using the MIRA data, each spike-specific TCR was assigned both to the spike region to which the TCR was reactive and to a CD4 or CD8 class. Log10-transformed breadth and depth values were compared by one-way ANOVA with Sidak's multiple comparisons tests. Drawn from immuneACCESS, this table holds only the in-frame rearrangements with V and J called that TCRdb kept. Clones are partly lost; checked studies trace under half to an unresolved V gene and leave the rest unexplained. V, J and clone size derive from that table, while D and trimming were established from the DNA sequence. The sample table lists 250,000 to 300,000 clones, about 94% of them with a count of one. The ten largest account for roughly 0.51% of the sample.

The time point label of this sample denotes: about 28 days (+/-7) after the second vaccine dose. AZD1222 recipients with second doses at about 4 weeks or about 12 weeks were pooled, because spike-specific TCR depth and breadth did not differ between schedules. Vaccinee samples were obtained from the UK trials COV001 and COV002, which included a single-blind randomized controlled phase 2/3 trial of AZD1222 (ChAdOx1 nCoV-19) in healthy adults. For TCRbeta chain sequencing, PBMC samples from trial participants were taken at day 0 and at day 28 after the second dose. This sequence originates from an adult who received the AZD1222 COVID-19 vaccine. The sequences come from peripheral blood, collected 28 days after the second AZD1222 dose.

Read as DNA, the sequence is TGTGCCTGGAGTAGTAGCGGGAGGGCATTCCCAGATACGCAGTATTTT. This yields the protein CAWSSSGRAFPDTQYF. The sequence is built from TRBV30 and TRBJ2-3; 11 nucleotides in the junction match TRBD2. CDR1 is given as GTSNPN and CDR2 as SVGIG, both from the germline V gene (reference sequence). Germline trimming amounts to 2 bases on V and 4 bases on J, with 8 as the count of junction bases outside the gene matches. Counted from cysteine to phenylalanine, this CDR3 has 16 amino acids. The kept DNA is CDR3 alone, 48 bases in frame from the first base.